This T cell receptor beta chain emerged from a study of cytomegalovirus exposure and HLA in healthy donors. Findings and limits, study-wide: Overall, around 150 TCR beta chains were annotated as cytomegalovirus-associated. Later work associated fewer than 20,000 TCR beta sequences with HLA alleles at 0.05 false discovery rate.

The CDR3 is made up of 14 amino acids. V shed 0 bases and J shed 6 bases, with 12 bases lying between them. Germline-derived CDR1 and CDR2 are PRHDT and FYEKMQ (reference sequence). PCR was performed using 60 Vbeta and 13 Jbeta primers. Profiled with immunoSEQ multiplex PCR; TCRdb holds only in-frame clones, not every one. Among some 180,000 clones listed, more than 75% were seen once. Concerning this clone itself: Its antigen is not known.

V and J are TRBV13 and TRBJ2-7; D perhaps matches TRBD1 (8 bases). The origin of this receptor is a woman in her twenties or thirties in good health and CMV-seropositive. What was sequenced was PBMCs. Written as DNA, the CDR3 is TGTGCCAGCAGCTTAGGGACAGGGGAGGGCGAGCAGTACTTC. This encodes CASSLGTGEGEQYF.